This TCR beta chain emerged from a study of radiation and T cells in renal cell carcinoma. This table comes from immunoSEQ multiplex PCR, and its TCRdb copy is limited to in-frame clones, with some not included. The sample has some 120,000 clones, 88% seen once; the top ten hold 4.5% to 7.5%. Time point here: blood 2 weeks post-SBRT. Regarding treatment: 15 Gy SBRT to primary tumor, nephrectomy 4 weeks later. The V gene's germline CDR1 is SGHVS and CDR2 FNYEAQ. The CDR3 runs to 17 residues. Trimming at V came to 5 bases and at J to 1 base, leaving 13 bases not matched to a gene. The specimen was blood, collected from a patient whose treatment included radiotherapy and nephrectomy. This TCR was recovered from a woman in her 70s with renal cell carcinoma. The chain links TRBV7-6 to TRBJ2-5; 7 positions match TRBD1. CDR3 region: CASSPLWDRILQETQYF. CDR3 nucleotide sequence: TGTGCCAGCAGCCCCCTCTGGGACAGAATACTCCAAGAGACCCAGTACTTC.